These T cell receptor beta chains were read from a single sample in a study of blood T cells in healthy people across ages. MiXCR was run by TCRdb on the 5' RACE reads, yielding one entry per CDR3 protein. The data hold 850,000 to 1,300,000 distinct CDR3 sequences, with under 45% observed a single time. Sequences were obtained from blood. Receptors were obtained from an older woman in good health. The CDR3 runs from the conserved cysteine through the conserved F or W. D genes are given only for firm matches. Some rows have no size entry. The others give once, few or many, or a class for an expanded clone.

d_gene | abundance | j_gene | v_gene | CDR3nt | CDR3aa
- | - | TRBJ2-1 | TRBV27 | TGTGCCAGCAGTTTAGACGGTAAATACAATGAGCAGTTCTTC | CASSLDGKYNEQFF
- | few | TRBJ2-5 | TRBV29-1 | TGCAGCGCCCCGGTTGGAGAGACCCAGTACTTC | CSAPVGETQYF
TRBD1 | - | TRBJ2-1 | TRBV20-1 | TGCAGTGCTAGCCCCCCCACGGGACAGGGGTACAATGAGCAGTTCTTC | CSASPPTGQGYNEQFF
- | - | TRBJ2-2 | TRBV5-1 | TGCGCCAGCATACCCGGGACAACGAACACCGGGGAGCTGTTTTTT | CASIPGTTNTGELFF
- | - | TRBJ2-4 | TRBV5-1 | TGCGCCAGCAGCTTGGCTACTAGCACCGGGCAGTACTTC | CASSLATSTGQYF
- | - | TRBJ2-1 | TRBV20-1 | TGCAGTGCTAGGGATCGGTTCGCGGCGAGCTCCTACAATGAGCAGTTCTTC | CSARDRFAASSYNEQFF
TRBD1 | - | TRBJ2-5 | TRBV7-8 | TGTGCCAGCAGCCCCCTGGGACAGGAACAAGAGACCCAGTACTTC | CASSPLGQEQETQYF
TRBD2 | - | TRBJ2-2 | TRBV29-1 | TGCAGCGTTGGGGGGGGGAGGAACACCGGGGAGCTGTTTTTT | CSVGGGRNTGELFF
- | many | TRBJ2-3 | TRBV27 | TGTGCCAGCAGTTTTCAGGGCCGAGGAGATACGCAGTATTTT | CASSFQGRGDTQYF
TRBD1 | - | TRBJ2-1 | TRBV7-3 | TGTGCCAGCGGAGAGACAGGGGTTAGAAATGAGCAGTTCTTC | CASGETGVRNEQFF